One sample yielded the 28 T cell receptor beta chains listed below, sequenced in a study of blood T cell repertoires in COVID-19. Profiling relied on immunoSEQ multiplex PCR, and the TCRdb table lists in-frame clones only, not all of them. This table holds about 190,000 clones, roughly 80% found once. What was sequenced was peripheral blood. The receptors shown here come from a woman in her forties or fifties with acute or convalescent COVID-19.

In nucleotides, the CDR3 is TGTGCCGGGGGGACAGGGTTCGAGCAGTACTTC. It translates to CAGGTGFEQYF. The chain has TRBV5-8 and TRBJ2-7, with TRBD1 matching 9 bases. The length of the CDR3 is 11 residues. From germline, CDR1 is SGHTS and CDR2 YDEGEE. The V segment lost 10 bases and the J segment 6 bases; nucleotides outside the gene matches: 5.

V usage is TRBV3-1 (or the pseudogene TRBV3-2) and J usage is TRBJ2-3; 9 bases are shared with TRBD2. CDR1 and CDR2 from the germline V gene are LGHDT and YNNKEL (reference sequence). V lost 8 bases to trimming and J lost 0 bases; unmatched junction nucleotides: 6. This CDR3 spans 15 amino acids. This chain's CDR3 is CASSTSGLSTDTQYF. DNA of the CDR3: TGTGCCAGCTCCACTAGCGGGCTAAGCACAGATACGCAGTATTTT.

This clone has a handful of counts. J is TRBJ2-1 and V is TRBV14, with 12 bases identical to TRBD2. The V gene's germline CDR1 is SGHDN and CDR2 FVKESK. The CDR3 loop spans 18 amino acids. The ends lost 4 bases at V and 7 bases at J; junction bases unmatched: 14. Here the CDR3 DNA reads TGTGCCAGCAGCCCTCGACTAGCGGGAGATAATAGGTTGAATGAGCAGTTCTTC. Protein sequence: CASSPRLAGDNRLNEQFF.

As DNA, the CDR3 is TGTGCCAGCAGAGCCGGGACAGGGGGTTCCGGCTACACCTTC. As protein: CASRAGTGGSGYTF. V is TRBV6-4 and J is TRBJ1-2; the match to TRBD1 covers 11 bases. Germline V gene sequence: CDR1 MRHNA, CDR2 SNTAGT. The length of the CDR3 is 14 residues. Losses at the gene ends were 6 bases for V and 8 bases for J; bases not matched to a gene: 8.

V gene TRBV6-5 combines with J gene TRBJ2-1; D is possibly TRBD2 (6 bases). Trimming left V 4 bases short and J 7 bases short, with 17 bases between. The CDR3 runs to 15 residues. Per the germline V gene, CDR1 is MNHEY and CDR2 is SVGAGI. CDR3 in amino acids: CASSWGGTKGNEQFF. CDR3 bases: TGTGCCAGCAGTTGGGGAGGAACAAAGGGGAATGAGCAGTTCTTC.

V is TRBV3-1 (or the pseudogene TRBV3-2) and J is TRBJ1-1; TRBD1 aligns across 7 bases. The CDR3 length is 13 residues. V lost 0 bases and J lost 10; bases outside the gene matches: 5. CDR1 is LGHDT, CDR2 YNNKEL, per germline (reference sequence). CDR3 sequence: CASSQDNRGRAFF. CDR3 nucleotide sequence: TGTGCCAGCAGCCAAGATAACAGGGGTAGAGCTTTCTTT.

The rearrangement links TRBV27 to TRBJ2-6; no definite D call. V was trimmed by 4 bases and J by 0 bases, leaving 4 bases between them. Germline CDR1 MNHEY, CDR2 SMNVEV (reference sequence). This CDR3 is 14 amino acids long. The CDR3 DNA sequence: TGTGCCAGCAGTTCGTACTCTGGGGCCAACGTCCTGACTTTC. Its protein product is CASSSYSGANVLTF.

This clone was counted a single time. The chain is built from TRBV15 and TRBJ2-2; D gene uncertain. V was clipped by 0 bases and J by 4 bases, with 9 bases between them. Looked up from germline, CDR1 is LNHNV and CDR2 is YYDKDF (reference sequence). The CDR3 runs 15 residues. For the CDR3, the DNA is TGTGCCACCAGCAGAGATGGTAGTAGCACCGGGGAGCTGTTTTTT. It translates to CATSRDGSSTGELFF.

The CDR3, as DNA: TGTGCCAGCTCCTTCCGGGAGGACTACGAGCAGTACTTC. Protein sequence: CASSFREDYEQYF. The chain uses TRBV27 and TRBJ2-7; 7 nucleotides line up with TRBD2. This CDR3 is built from 13 residues. The junction had 7 bases not matched to a gene; V was cut back by 8 bases and J by 3 bases. Germline-derived CDR1 and CDR2 are MNHEY and SMNVEV (reference sequence).

The J gene is TRBJ2-2, the V gene TRBV9; TRBD2 aligns across 7 bases. Germline trimming cut 2 bases from V and 2 bases from J; bases unmatched to any gene: 3. This CDR3 contains 15 residues. Per germline, CDR1 SGDLS and CDR2 YYNGEE. The CDR3 protein is CASSVLADNTGELFF. Here the CDR3 DNA reads TGTGCCAGCAGCGTCCTAGCGGACAACACCGGGGAGCTGTTTTTT.

This clone was counted once. The V gene is TRBV6-1, the J gene TRBJ1-6; 9 bases fit TRBD1. J was trimmed by 7 bases and V by 3 bases; bases with no gene match: 7. Looked up from germline, CDR1 is MNHNS and CDR2 is SASEGT. The CDR3 consists of 16 residues. The CDR3 nucleotides are TGTGCCAGCAGTGACCTAGGAGGGACAGGGAATTCACCCCTCCACTTT. This encodes CASSDLGGTGNSPLHF.

This chain uses TRBV27 with TRBJ2-1; weak D call: TRBD1 (6 bases). Trimming pared 6 bases from V and 4 bases from J, leaving 10 bases between. Germline CDR1 reads MNHEY; CDR2 reads SMNVEV (reference sequence). This CDR3 region has 13 residues. The CDR3, as DNA: TGTGCCAGCAGCCCCGGACAGTACAATGAGCAGTTCTTC. As protein: CASSPGQYNEQFF.

This clone was picked up a small number of times. The chain links TRBV9 to TRBJ2-3; TRBD2 agrees at 14 bases. CDR1 is SGDLS, CDR2 YYNGEE, per germline. Trimming removed 6 bases from V and 5 bases from J; junction bases left unmatched: 11. This CDR3 region has 17 residues. CDR3 region: CASNPAGLAGEIDTQYF. For the CDR3, the DNA is TGTGCCAGCAACCCTGCGGGACTAGCGGGAGAGATAGATACGCAGTATTTT. The full variable domain, with the rest looked up from reference TRBV9 and TRBJ2-3, is DSGVTQTPKHLITATGQRVTLRCSPRSGDLSVYWYQQSLDQGLQFLIQYYNGEERAKGNILERFSAQQFPDLHSELNLSSLELGDSALYFCASNPAGLAGEIDTQYFGPGTRLTVL.

V gene TRBV28 combines with J gene TRBJ1-5; D gene ambiguous. Trimming stripped 1 base from V and 3 bases from J, with 7 bases between. The germline gives CDR1 MDHEN, CDR2 SYDVKM. The CDR3 has 14 residues. The chain's CDR3 is CASSLLQINQPQHF. CDR3 DNA: TGTGCCAGCAGTTTATTACAGATCAATCAGCCCCAGCATTTT.

The rearrangement joins TRBV15 to TRBJ2-7; TRBD2 matches 11 bases. CDR3 length: 18 residues. Germline CDR1 LNHNV, CDR2 YYDKDF (reference sequence). The trim removed 5 bases at V and 1 base at J, leaving 13 bases unmatched. DNA for the CDR3: TGTGCCACCAGCCGACCTGATACGGGGACTAGCGGATCCTACGAGCAGTACTTC. This translates into CATSRPDTGTSGSYEQYF.

The chain couples TRBV27 to TRBJ2-7; 9 nucleotides agree with TRBD1. Germline values: CDR1 MNHEY, CDR2 SMNVEV (reference sequence). There are 15 residues in the CDR3. Trimming removed 6 bases from V and 12 bases from J; junction bases left unmatched: 18. The CDR3 DNA reads as TGTGCCAGCAGCCCTTTGGACAGGGGCCGCTCTCCGCGGTACTTC. Its protein is CASSPLDRGRSPRYF.

The chain recombines TRBV27 with TRBJ1-2, with 9 bases aligning to TRBD1. This CDR3 has 16 amino acids. CDR1 and CDR2 (germline): MNHEY, SMNVEV (reference sequence). J was trimmed by 7 bases and V by 5 bases; bases with no gene match: 14. Here the CDR3 DNA reads TGTGCCAGCAGTCGGACAGGGGCTGTCTGGACGAGTGGCTACACCTTC. Translated: CASSRTGAVWTSGYTF.

The chain is built from TRBV5-6 and TRBJ2-7; 8 bases map to TRBD1. Germline V lookup: CDR1 SGHDT, CDR2 YYEEEE. The CDR3 has 15 residues. J lost 5 bases, V lost 6 bases, and 13 bases had no gene match. CDR3: CASKFRQGRIDEQYF. DNA of the CDR3: TGTGCCAGCAAGTTCCGACAGGGGCGAATTGACGAGCAGTACTTC.

The rearrangement links TRBV6-1 to TRBJ2-5; D gene uncertain. Germline V gene sequence: CDR1 MNHNS, CDR2 SASEGT. The CDR3 length is 14 residues. V was cut by 1 base and J by 1 base, with 7 bases left in between. The CDR3 nucleotides read TGTGCCAGCAGTGAAGTGGGCACCCAAGAGACCCAGTACTTC. Amino acid sequence: CASSEVGTQETQYF.

The DNA of the CDR3 is TGTGCCAGTAGTTCATCCGGGTACGGCAGAACCTACGAGCAGTACTTC. It translates to CASSSSGYGRTYEQYF. This rearrangement joins TRBV19 to TRBJ2-7; no definite D call. V lost 5 bases and J lost 2, with 19 bases in between. CDR1 LNHDA and CDR2 SQIVND come from the germline V gene (reference sequence). This CDR3 contains 16 residues.

The V gene is TRBV6-5, the J gene TRBJ1-1; D is possibly TRBD1 (6 bases). Looked up from germline, CDR1 is MNHEY and CDR2 is SVGAGI. The CDR3 is made up of 16 amino acids. The V end was cut by 2 bases, the J end by 1 base, with 14 bases between. The CDR3 nucleotides read TGTGCCAGCAGTTACAGGGGGGGGGCTTGGAACACTGAAGCTTTCTTT. As protein: CASSYRGGAWNTEAFF.

V and J are TRBV12-3 or TRBV12-4 and TRBJ1-2, with D maybe TRBD1 (5 bases). This CDR3 comprises 11 residues. V lost 4 bases to trimming and J lost 10 bases, with 10 bases between them. CDR3 sequence: CASSSGETYTF. CDR3 sequence (DNA): TGTGCCAGCAGTTCGGGGGAAACCTACACCTTC.

The chain uses TRBV29-1 and TRBJ2-7, with 8 bases matching TRBD1. V trimming: 3 bases; J trimming: 7 bases; junction bases outside the gene matches: 17. Germline CDR1 is SQVTM and CDR2 is ANQGSEA. The CDR3 sequence is 16 residues long. CDR3 nucleotides: TGCAGCGTTGAGGTTTTCCGGACAGGGTACCCGGGTGAGCAGTACTTC. Translation: CSVEVFRTGYPGEQYF.

V gene TRBV6-4 combines with J gene TRBJ2-7; the match to TRBD2 covers 7 bases. The CDR3 length is 15 residues. Trimming took 6 bases from V and 4 from J; bases not matched to a gene: 12. Germline V gene data show CDR1 as MRHNA and CDR2 as SNTAGT. The CDR3 sequence is CASSATGGGVYEQYF. The CDR3 DNA reads as TGTGCCAGCAGCGCGACGGGTGGGGGGGTTTACGAGCAGTACTTC.

The chain employs TRBV9 and TRBJ1-1; D uncertain. Germline V gives CDR1 SGDLS, CDR2 YYNGEE. CDR3 size: 15 residues. V was clipped by 0 bases and J by 1 base, with 10 bases between them. The CDR3 DNA reads as TGTGCCAGCAGCGTAGGGGAGGTCGGGAACACTGAAGCTTTCTTT. Amino acids: CASSVGEVGNTEAFF.

This chain's CDR3 is CASSYGLRQPQHF. The CDR3 nucleotides are TGTGCCAGCAGCTACGGCCTGAGGCAGCCCCAGCATTTT. The chain has TRBV28 and TRBJ1-5; D is uncertain. Trimming left V 6 bases short and J 7 bases short, with 13 bases between. The germline V gene has CDR1 MDHEN and CDR2 SYDVKM. The CDR3 is 13 amino acids.

This sequence joins TRBV5-4 and TRBJ1-1, with D possibly matching TRBD1 (6 bases). CDR1 is SGHNT and CDR2 is YYREEE in the germline V gene (reference sequence). Trimming removed 0 bases from V and 5 bases from J, with 11 bases in between. CDR3 size: 14 residues. CDR3 amino acids: CASSLEGGWTEAFF. As DNA, the CDR3 is TGTGCCAGCAGCTTGGAGGGGGGGTGGACTGAAGCTTTCTTT.

This sequence joins TRBV11-2 and TRBJ2-7; weak D call: TRBD1 (6 bases). In germline, CDR1 is SGHAT, CDR2 FQNNGV. V lost 4 bases to trimming and J lost 0 bases, with 13 bases between them. This CDR3 spans 15 amino acids. CDR3 nucleotides: TGTGCCAGCAGCTACAACAGGGACCCCTCCTACGAGCAGTACTTC. Protein sequence: CASSYNRDPSYEQYF.